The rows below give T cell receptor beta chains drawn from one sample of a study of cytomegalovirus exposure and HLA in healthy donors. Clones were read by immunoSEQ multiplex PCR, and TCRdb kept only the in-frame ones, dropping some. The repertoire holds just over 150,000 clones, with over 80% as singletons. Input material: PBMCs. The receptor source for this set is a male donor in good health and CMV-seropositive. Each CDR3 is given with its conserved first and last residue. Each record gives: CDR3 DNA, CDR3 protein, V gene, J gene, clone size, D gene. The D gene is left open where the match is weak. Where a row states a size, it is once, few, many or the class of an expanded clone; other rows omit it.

TGTGCCAGCAGTTTATCATCCTACTACGAGCAGTACTTC,CASSLSSYYEQYF,TRBV27,TRBJ2-7,NA,NA
TGTGCCAGCACTAGTGGGGGGTGGGATACGCAGTATTTT,CASTSGGWDTQYF,TRBV6-1,TRBJ2-3,NA,NA
TGTGCCAGCAGCCTAAACGCAGATACGCAGTATTTT,CASSLNADTQYF,TRBV9,TRBJ2-3,NA,NA
TGCGCCAGCAGCTTGGCAGTTACGGCGGATATCACAGATACGCAGTATTTT,CASSLAVTADITDTQYF,TRBV5-1,TRBJ2-3,NA,NA
TGTGCCAGCAGCCAGCTAGCCTACTCCTACAATGAGCAGTTCTTC,CASSQLAYSYNEQFF,TRBV14,TRBJ2-1,NA,NA
TGTGCCAGCAGTGAAGTGGGACAGGGGGCCGGTGAGACCCAGTACTTC,CASSEVGQGAGETQYF,TRBV25-1,TRBJ2-5,NA,TRBD1
TGCGCCAGCAGCCAAGAGGACAGGGGTAACCGCGATGAAAAACTGTTTTTT,CASSQEDRGNRDEKLFF,TRBV4-1,TRBJ1-4,NA,TRBD1
TGCGCCAGCAGCCACGGACTAGCGGGAGTCGTGGAGACCCAGTACTTC,CASSHGLAGVVETQYF,TRBV4-3,TRBJ2-5,NA,TRBD2
TGTGCCTGGAGGCCCCTAACTAGCGGGAGCCTTCACGGGGAGCTGTTTTTT,CAWRPLTSGSLHGELFF,TRBV30,TRBJ2-2,NA,TRBD2
TGTTCCAGCAGCTTACCTAGCGGGAGAACAGATACGCAGTATTTT,CSSSLPSGRTDTQYF,TRBV7-9,TRBJ2-3,few,TRBD2
TGTGCCAGCACGGAGACAGGGAAGAACACTGAAGCTTTCTTT,CASTETGKNTEAFF,TRBV25-1,TRBJ1-1,NA,TRBD1
TGCGCCAGCAGCTTGGAGGGGGCAGACTTTAATGAAAAACTGTTTTTT,CASSLEGADFNEKLFF,TRBV5-1,TRBJ1-4,few,TRBD1
TGTGCCAGCAGCTTGGGGGCGCGTCCCTACGAGCAGTACTTC,CASSLGARPYEQYF,TRBV5-6,TRBJ2-7,NA,NA
TGTGCCAGCATTCCCCAATCAGCAGGCCAAGAGACCCAGTACTTC,CASIPQSAGQETQYF,TRBV28,TRBJ2-5,NA,NA
TGTGCCAGTAGCCCGACTAGCGGAAACACCGGGGAGCTGTTTTTT,CASSPTSGNTGELFF,TRBV19,TRBJ2-2,NA,TRBD2
TGTGCCAGCAGTGACTGTCCAAGTCTCCTAGTCGACAATGAAAAACTGTTTTTT,CASSDCPSLLVDNEKLFF,TRBV6-1,TRBJ1-4,NA,NA
TGTGCCAGCAGCTTAGGACTAGCGAGAGGGGATACGCAGTATTTT,CASSLGLARGDTQYF,TRBV7-2,TRBJ2-3,NA,TRBD2
TGTGCCAGCAGAACACTACAGGGCAATGAGCAGTTCTTC,CASRTLQGNEQFF,TRBV2,TRBJ2-1,NA,NA
TGTGCCAGCAGCCCCGAGACTAGCGGGGGGCTATACGAGCAGTACTTC,CASSPETSGGLYEQYF,TRBV9,TRBJ2-7,NA,TRBD2
TGTGCCAGCAGACTCGGGACAGTACAAGAGACCCAGTACTTC,CASRLGTVQETQYF,TRBV27,TRBJ2-5,NA,TRBD1
TGTGCCAGTAGGAAAGGGGACACGACTTCTGGAAACACCATATATTTT,CASRKGDTTSGNTIYF,TRBV19,TRBJ1-3,NA,NA
TGTGCCAGCAGCCCTTCCATCGGACTAGCGGGGGACACAGATACGCAGTATTTT,CASSPSIGLAGDTDTQYF,TRBV28,TRBJ2-3,few,TRBD2
TGCAGCGCAACGGACAGCCTGACCTCCTACGAGCAGTACTTC,CSATDSLTSYEQYF,TRBV29-1,TRBJ2-7,few,NA
TGTGCCAGCAGCCCCACGGGGATGAATACTGAAGCTTTCTTT,CASSPTGMNTEAFF,TRBV7-2,TRBJ1-1,NA,NA
TGTGCCAGCAGCTTCCTAGCGGGGGAAGAGACCCAGTACTTC,CASSFLAGEETQYF,TRBV7-9,TRBJ2-5,NA,TRBD2
TGTGCCAGCAGTTACTCGAGTTTGAGATTTGGCTACACCTTC,CASSYSSLRFGYTF,TRBV6-5,TRBJ1-2,NA,NA
TGTGCCACCATGGACAGGGGGGGCTACGAGCAGTACTTC,CATMDRGGYEQYF,TRBV2,TRBJ2-7,NA,TRBD1
TGTGCCAGCAGCTTGGGGAGGGCCGGCACAGATACGCAGTATTTT,CASSLGRAGTDTQYF,TRBV7-9,TRBJ2-3,few,TRBD2
TGTGCCAGCAGCTTAACCGGAGGTAGCAATCAGCCCCAGCATTTT,CASSLTGGSNQPQHF,TRBV7-8,TRBJ1-5,NA,NA
TGTGCCAGCAGTTTAAATTTCGGACAGGGGTATGAAAAACTGTTTTTT,CASSLNFGQGYEKLFF,TRBV28,TRBJ1-4,NA,TRBD1
TGTGCCAGCAGCCCCGGGACTAGCAACTCCTACGAGCAGTACTTC,CASSPGTSNSYEQYF,TRBV7-9,TRBJ2-7,NA,TRBD2
TGTGCCAGCAGTTCGCCCGCGGGGGGGCGAGATACGCAGTATTTT,CASSSPAGGRDTQYF,TRBV27,TRBJ2-3,NA,TRBD2
TGTGCCAGCAGCAAAGCGAAGCGGGTATTCCAAGAGACCCAGTACTTC,CASSKAKRVFQETQYF,TRBV21-1,TRBJ2-5,NA,NA
TGTGCCAGCTCAACTTCCCAGGGGGGTTACACTGAAGCTTTCTTT,CASSTSQGGYTEAFF,TRBV18,TRBJ1-1,NA,TRBD1
TGCGCCAGCAGCCAAGGCCCCCGACTAGCGGGAGATAGAAATGAGCAGTTCTTC,CASSQGPRLAGDRNEQFF,TRBV4-1,TRBJ2-1,NA,TRBD2
TGTGCCAGCAGAGGGCTAGCTGGCACAGATACGCAGTATTTT,CASRGLAGTDTQYF,TRBV6-6,TRBJ2-3,few,NA
TGTGCCAGCCACAGGGGGACCGGATACAATGAGCAGTTCTTC,CASHRGTGYNEQFF,TRBV5-4,TRBJ2-1,NA,TRBD1
TGTGCCAGCAGTTCCCTTAAGCTAGCGGGAGGGGGGAATGAGCAGTTCTTC,CASSSLKLAGGGNEQFF,TRBV27,TRBJ2-1,few,TRBD2
TGTGCCAGCAGCGTAGGGCGGGTCACAGATACGCAGTATTTT,CASSVGRVTDTQYF,TRBV9,TRBJ2-3,NA,NA
TGCGCCAGCAGCTTGGCCCAGGGGGCTTACGAGCAGTACTTC,CASSLAQGAYEQYF,TRBV5-1,TRBJ2-7,NA,TRBD1
TGTGCCAGCGGGTGGACTGTGAACACTGAAGCTTTCTTT,CASGWTVNTEAFF,TRBV5-5,TRBJ1-1,NA,NA
TGTGCCAGCAGCTTTTTTTCAGGCGCAGATACGCAGTATTTT,CASSFFSGADTQYF,TRBV5-4,TRBJ2-3,few,NA
TGCGCCAGCAGACCTGGCGGGGCGCGCGAGCAGTACTTC,CASRPGGAREQYF,TRBV5-1,TRBJ2-7,NA,NA
TGTGCCAGCAGTTCCTTCCCTAGCGGGAGGAACCAAGAGACCCAGTACTTC,CASSSFPSGRNQETQYF,TRBV27,TRBJ2-5,NA,TRBD2
TGCGCCAGCGGCGGAGGGTACACCGGGGAGCTGTTTTTT,CASGGGYTGELFF,TRBV5-1,TRBJ2-2,NA,NA
TGTGCCAGCAGCCCCGGACAGACTTATAGCAATCAGCCCCAGCATTTT,CASSPGQTYSNQPQHF,TRBV7-8,TRBJ1-5,NA,NA
TGTGCCTACAGACAGGGAGGCAGTGAAAAACTGTTTTTT,CAYRQGGSEKLFF,TRBV30,TRBJ1-4,NA,TRBD1
TGCGCCAGCAGCTTACTAGCGGGAGAGGCCTACGAGCAGTACTTC,CASSLLAGEAYEQYF,TRBV5-1,TRBJ2-7,NA,TRBD2
TGTGCCAGTAGTATAGTAGGGGCTCACGAGCAGTACTTC,CASSIVGAHEQYF,TRBV19,TRBJ2-7,NA,NA
TGTTCCAGCAGCCCACTCCTAGCGGGAGTTGGGAATGAGCAGTTCTTC,CSSSPLLAGVGNEQFF,TRBV7-9,TRBJ2-1,NA,TRBD2